This paragraph covers one T cell receptor beta chain sequence. The antigen remains undetermined. The germline CDR1 and CDR2 sequences are GTSNPN and SVGIG (reference sequence). This CDR3 comprises 14 residues. V lost 0 bases and J lost 3, with 9 bases in between. The data are from a study of vaccination effects on CD4 cells after COVID-19. Produced via immunoSEQ multiplex PCR; TCRdb's table is partial and in-frame only. This sample yields 65,000 to 75,000 clones, of which roughly 74% are seen a single time; around 1.5% belongs to the top ten. Using viral peptide pools, the ViraFEST assay grew out antigen-specific CD4+ T cells prior to sequencing. Investigators separated out CD4+ T cells once less than 11 days of culture had passed. Two-dose BNT162b2 or mRNA-1273 vaccination was given to participants.

The sample was CD4+ T cells from PBMCs cultured with HCoV-229E spike peptides, taken after COVID-19 vaccination. This TCR came from a human donor who received a COVID-19 vaccine. This chain connects TRBV30 to TRBJ1-5; perhaps TRBD1 as D (5 bases). The CDR3 reads CAWSVGDPNQPQHF. The CDR3 coding sequence is TGTGCCTGGAGTGTCGGGGACCCCAATCAGCCCCAGCATTTT.